The 3 T cell receptor beta chains below come from one sample, sequenced in a study of identical twins. TCRdb used MiXCR to reprocess the 5' RACE reads, holding one entry per CDR3 protein. This table has 690,000 or so distinct CDR3 sequences, 5.5% to 6.5% appearing once. The sequencing input was naive T cells sorted from blood. The receptors were gathered from a man younger than 35 in good health.

Many counts were recorded for this clonotype. The rearrangement links TRBV6-1 to TRBJ2-5; no firm D call. CDR1 is MNHNS, CDR2 SASEGT, per germline. Deletions cut 6 bases from V and 0 bases from J, with 11 bases between. This CDR3 spans 14 amino acids. The CDR3 nucleotides read TGTGCCAGCAGCCACACCACCTACCAAGAGACCCAGTACTTC. Amino acids: CASSHTTYQETQYF.

The chain recombines TRBV2 with TRBJ2-7; 10 bases line up with TRBD1. The V and J ends lost 1 base and 1 base, in that order; junction bases with no gene match: 10. This CDR3 spans 18 amino acids. In germline, CDR1 is SNHLY, CDR2 FYNNEI. The chain's CDR3 is CASSEGPTRTGGSYEQYF. DNA of the CDR3: TGTGCCAGCAGTGAAGGTCCAACTCGGACAGGGGGATCCTACGAGCAGTACTTC.

This clonotype has more than one count but fewer than ten. V usage is TRBV7-9 and J usage is TRBJ1-4; D ambiguous. The CDR3 covers 16 residues. Germline CDR1 is SEHNR and CDR2 is FQNEAQ (reference sequence). V was cut by 5 bases and J by 2 bases, with 15 bases left in between. The DNA of the CDR3 is TGTGCCAGCAGCCAAGGAGCTGTTGGGACTAATGAAAAACTGTTTTTT. Translating it yields CASSQGAVGTNEKLFF.